The T cell receptor (beta chain) under discussion was sequenced for a study of T-cell reconstitution after alpha-beta-depleted transplantation in children (dated by TCRdb to the mid-2010s). Describing the broader study: T-cell immune reconstitution after TCRalphabeta/CD19-depleted allogeneic hematopoietic cell transplantation in children was quantitatively tracked in the study by means of TCR repertoire profiling.

The CDR3 numbers 16 residues from cysteine through phenylalanine. Only the CDR3 DNA is retained, 48 bases long and in frame from the first base. V and J are truncated by 5 bases and 0 bases respectively, leaving an intervening sequence of 13 bases. According to the germline V gene, CDR1 reads SGHTA and CDR2 reads FQGNSA. About this clonotype itself: Its specific antigen is unknown. No much larger clone is present one base from it, and per-base qualities are unavailable.

The method behind the library was PCR. The data were produced on an Illumina HiSeq 2500. TCR library preparation used molecular barcoding, with unique molecular identifiers applied to normalize quantification of the TCRbeta repertoire. Using fastp at Q25 and MiXCR, TCRdb reprocessed the public reads and kept productive beta chains. Every distinct CDR3 protein forms one entry, paired with its most common genes and DNA. For this sample the table gives approximately 1,000,000 distinct CDR3 sequences, of which roughly 29% were detected only once. The ten largest clones add up to roughly 27% of the sample. Reading the label with the study, this specimen's treatment or condition is: allogeneic hematopoietic cell transplantation with graft depleted of TCRalphabeta T cells and CD19 B cells. Transplant recipients were children who received TCRalphabeta/CD19-depleted allogeneic hematopoietic cell grafts. Broader findings and caveats from the paper: The apparently early alphabetaT-cell count recovery about two months after transplant was reportedly dependent on only several hundred rapidly expanded clones derived from non-depleted graft cells. In some patients, the high TCRbeta diversity seen at day 60 was put down to recipient T cells and intrathymic progenitors that had survived conditioning. The frequencies of hyperexpanded clones fell over the following months, and after one year, T-cell counts and TCRbeta diversity were mostly attributed to newly produced T cells.

The TCR originated in a boy in the first two years of life who had a stem cell transplant for SCID, so the T cells may come from the graft donor. Sample: PBMCs, mostly from graft donor cells, taken 360 days after TCRalphabeta/CD19-depleted stem cell transplant. The chain is made from TRBV7-2 and TRBJ2-2; a tentative D match to TRBD2 spans 6 bases. The CDR3 in this case is CASSQWGDTNTGELFF. The DNA is as follows: TGTGCCAGCAGCCAATGGGGGGATACGAACACCGGGGAGCTGTTTTTT.